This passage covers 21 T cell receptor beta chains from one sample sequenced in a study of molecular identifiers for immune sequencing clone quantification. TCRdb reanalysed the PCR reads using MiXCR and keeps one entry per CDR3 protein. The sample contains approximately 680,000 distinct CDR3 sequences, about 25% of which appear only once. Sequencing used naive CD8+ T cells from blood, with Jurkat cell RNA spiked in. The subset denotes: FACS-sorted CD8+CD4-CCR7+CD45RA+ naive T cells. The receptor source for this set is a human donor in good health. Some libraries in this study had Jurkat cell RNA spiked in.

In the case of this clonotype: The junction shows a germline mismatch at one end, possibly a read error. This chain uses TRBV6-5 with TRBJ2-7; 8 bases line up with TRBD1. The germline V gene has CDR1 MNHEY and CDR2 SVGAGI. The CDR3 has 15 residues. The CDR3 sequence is CDSSYSQGAYYEQYF. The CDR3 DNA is TGTGACAGCAGTTACTCTCAGGGGGCTTACTACGAGCAGTACTTC.

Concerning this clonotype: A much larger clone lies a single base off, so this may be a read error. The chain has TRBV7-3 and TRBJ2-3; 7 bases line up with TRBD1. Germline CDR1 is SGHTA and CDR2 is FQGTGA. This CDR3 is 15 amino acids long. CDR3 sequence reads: CDSSLGTVITDTQYF. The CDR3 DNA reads TGTGACAGCAGCTTAGGGACAGTAATCACAGATACGCAGTATTTT.

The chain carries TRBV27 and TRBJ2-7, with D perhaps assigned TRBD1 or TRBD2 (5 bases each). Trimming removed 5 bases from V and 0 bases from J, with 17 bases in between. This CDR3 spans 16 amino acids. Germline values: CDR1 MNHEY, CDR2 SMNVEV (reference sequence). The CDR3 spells CASSRSGAPISYEQYF. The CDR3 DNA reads TGTGCCAGCAGTCGATCCGGGGCACCGATCTCCTACGAGCAGTACTTC.

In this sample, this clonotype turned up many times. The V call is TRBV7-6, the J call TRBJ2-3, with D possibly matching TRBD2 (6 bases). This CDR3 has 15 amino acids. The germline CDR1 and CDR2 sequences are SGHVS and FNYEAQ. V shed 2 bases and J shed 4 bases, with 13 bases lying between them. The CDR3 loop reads CASSLLRESADTQYF. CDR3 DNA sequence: TGTGCCAGCAGCTTATTACGGGAGTCAGCAGATACGCAGTATTTT.

The CDR3 sequence is CSANGVGNTIYF. The CDR3 DNA follows: TGCAGTGCTAATGGGGTTGGAAACACCATATATTTT. This rearrangement joins TRBV20-1 to TRBJ1-3; D is undetermined. The CDR3 has 12 amino acids. The V gene's germline CDR1 is DFQATT and CDR2 SNEGSKA (reference sequence). V was cut by 4 bases and J by 3 bases, with 7 bases left in between.

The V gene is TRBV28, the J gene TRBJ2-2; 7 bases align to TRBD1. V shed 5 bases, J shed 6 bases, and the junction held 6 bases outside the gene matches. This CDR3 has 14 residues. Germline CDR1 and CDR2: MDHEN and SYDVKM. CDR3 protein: CASSLRTGPGELFF. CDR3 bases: TGTGCCAGCAGTCTCAGGACAGGCCCCGGGGAGCTGTTTTTT.

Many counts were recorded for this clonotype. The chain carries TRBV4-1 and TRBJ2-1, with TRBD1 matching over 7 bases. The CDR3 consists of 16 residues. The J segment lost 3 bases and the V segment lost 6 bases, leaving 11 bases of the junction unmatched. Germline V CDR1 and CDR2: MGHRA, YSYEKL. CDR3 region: CASSPAPGQNYNEQFF. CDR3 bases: TGCGCCAGCAGTCCTGCCCCGGGACAGAACTACAATGAGCAGTTCTTC.

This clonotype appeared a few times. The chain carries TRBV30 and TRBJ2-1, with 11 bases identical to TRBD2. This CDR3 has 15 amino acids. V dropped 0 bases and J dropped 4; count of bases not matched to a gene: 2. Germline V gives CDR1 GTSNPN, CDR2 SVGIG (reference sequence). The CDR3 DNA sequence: TGTGCCTGGAGTGTACTAGCGGGAGTGTACAATGAGCAGTTCTTC. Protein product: CAWSVLAGVYNEQFF.

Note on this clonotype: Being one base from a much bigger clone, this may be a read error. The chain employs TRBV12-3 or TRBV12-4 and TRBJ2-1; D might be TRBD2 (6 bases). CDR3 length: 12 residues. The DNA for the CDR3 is TGTGCCATCAGTTTATTGCGGGGCGAGCAGTTCTTC. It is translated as CAISLLRGEQFF.

The CDR3 loop is CASSLEALAGTGELFF. The CDR3 coding sequence is TGTGCCAGCAGTCTAGAGGCTCTAGCGGGAACCGGGGAGCTGTTTTTT. The V gene is TRBV27, the J gene TRBJ2-2; 9 nucleotides agree with TRBD2. J was trimmed by 5 bases and V by 5 bases; bases with no gene match: 9. The CDR3 is 16 amino acids. Germline V gene data show CDR1 as MNHEY and CDR2 as SMNVEV (reference sequence).

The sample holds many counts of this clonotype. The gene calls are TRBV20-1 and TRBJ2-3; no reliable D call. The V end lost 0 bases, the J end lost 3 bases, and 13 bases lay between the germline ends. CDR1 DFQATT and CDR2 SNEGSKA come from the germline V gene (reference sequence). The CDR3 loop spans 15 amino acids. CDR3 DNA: TGCAGTGCTAGAGATTCCCTATACGGAACAGATACGCAGTATTTT. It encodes CSARDSLYGTDTQYF.

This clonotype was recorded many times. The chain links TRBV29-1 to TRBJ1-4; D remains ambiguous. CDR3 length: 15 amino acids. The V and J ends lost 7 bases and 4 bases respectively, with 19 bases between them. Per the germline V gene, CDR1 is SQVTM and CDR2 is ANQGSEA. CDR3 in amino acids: CSEKRGAKSNEKLFF. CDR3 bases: TGCAGCGAGAAGAGAGGAGCCAAAAGTAATGAAAAACTGTTTTTT.

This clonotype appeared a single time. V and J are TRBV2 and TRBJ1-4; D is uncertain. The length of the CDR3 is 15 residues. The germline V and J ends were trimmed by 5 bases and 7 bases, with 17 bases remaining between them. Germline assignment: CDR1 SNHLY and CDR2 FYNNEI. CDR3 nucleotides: TGTGCCAGCAGTTTAACCCTGAAGAATAGTGAAAAACTGTTTTTT. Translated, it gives CASSLTLKNSEKLFF.

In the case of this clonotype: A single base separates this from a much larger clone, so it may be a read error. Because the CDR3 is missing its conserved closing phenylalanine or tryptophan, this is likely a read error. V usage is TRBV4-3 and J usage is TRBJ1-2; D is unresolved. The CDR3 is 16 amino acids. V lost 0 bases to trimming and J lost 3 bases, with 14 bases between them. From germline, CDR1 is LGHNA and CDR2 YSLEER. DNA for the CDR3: TGCGCCAGCAGCCAAGATTTCAGGCCGGGTCACTATGGCTACACCTCC. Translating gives CASSQDFRPGHYGYTS.

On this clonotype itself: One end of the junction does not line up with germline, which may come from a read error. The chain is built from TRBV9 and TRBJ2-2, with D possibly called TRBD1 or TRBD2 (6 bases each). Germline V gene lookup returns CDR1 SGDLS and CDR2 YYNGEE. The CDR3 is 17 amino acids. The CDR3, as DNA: TGTGCCAGCAGCGTCCGACAGGACCACACCCACACCGGGGGGCTGTTTTTT. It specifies CASSVRQDHTHTGGLFF. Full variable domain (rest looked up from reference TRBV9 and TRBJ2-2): DSGVTQTPKHLITATGQRVTLRCSPRSGDLSVYWYQQSLDQGLQFLIQYYNGEERAKGNILERFSAQQFPDLHSELNLSSLELGDSALYFCASSVRQDHTHTGGLFFGEGSRLTVL.

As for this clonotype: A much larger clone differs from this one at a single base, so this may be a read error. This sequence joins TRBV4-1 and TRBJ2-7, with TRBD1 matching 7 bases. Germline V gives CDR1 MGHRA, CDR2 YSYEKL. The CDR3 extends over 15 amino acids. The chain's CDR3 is CANSQDSGGLDEQYF. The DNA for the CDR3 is TGCGCCAACAGCCAAGATTCAGGGGGTCTAGACGAGCAGTACTTC.

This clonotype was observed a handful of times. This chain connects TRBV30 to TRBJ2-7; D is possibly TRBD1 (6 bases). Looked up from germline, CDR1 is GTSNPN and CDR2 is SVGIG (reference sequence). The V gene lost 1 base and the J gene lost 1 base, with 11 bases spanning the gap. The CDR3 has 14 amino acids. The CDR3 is CAWSEGHGSYEQYF. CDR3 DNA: TGTGCCTGGAGTGAGGGACACGGATCCTACGAGCAGTACTTC.

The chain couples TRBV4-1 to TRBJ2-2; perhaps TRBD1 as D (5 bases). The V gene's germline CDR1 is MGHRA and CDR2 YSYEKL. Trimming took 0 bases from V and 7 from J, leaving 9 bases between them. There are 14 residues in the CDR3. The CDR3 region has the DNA TGCGCCAGCAGCCAAGACAGGGTCAGCGGGGAGCTGTTTTTT. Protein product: CASSQDRVSGELFF.

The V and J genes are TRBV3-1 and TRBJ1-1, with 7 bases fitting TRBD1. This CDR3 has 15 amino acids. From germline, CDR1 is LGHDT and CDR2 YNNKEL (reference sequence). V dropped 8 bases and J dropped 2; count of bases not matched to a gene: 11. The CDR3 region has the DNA TGTGCCAGCGCAAGATCGGACAGGACCAACACTGAAGCTTTCTTT. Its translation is CASARSDRTNTEAFF.

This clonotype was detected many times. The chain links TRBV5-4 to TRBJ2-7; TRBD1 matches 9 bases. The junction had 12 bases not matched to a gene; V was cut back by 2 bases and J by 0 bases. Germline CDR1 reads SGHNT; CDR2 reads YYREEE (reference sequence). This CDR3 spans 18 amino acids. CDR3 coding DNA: TGTGCCAGCAGCTTCGACCGCTTGGGACAGGGAAGCTCCTACGAGCAGTACTTC. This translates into CASSFDRLGQGSSYEQYF.

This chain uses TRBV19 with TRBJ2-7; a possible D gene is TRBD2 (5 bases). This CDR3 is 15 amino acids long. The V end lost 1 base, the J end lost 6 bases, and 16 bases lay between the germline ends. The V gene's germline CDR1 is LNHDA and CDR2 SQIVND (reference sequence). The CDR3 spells CASSIAPLEGAEQYF. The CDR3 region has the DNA TGTGCCAGTAGTATAGCCCCCTTAGAGGGCGCCGAGCAGTACTTC. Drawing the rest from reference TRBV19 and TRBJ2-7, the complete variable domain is DGGITQSPKYLFRKEGQNVTLSCEQNLNHDAMYWYRQDPGQGLRLIYYSQIVNDFQKGDIAEGYSVSREKKESFPLTVTSAQKNPTAFYLCASSIAPLEGAEQYFGPGTRLTVT.